The 24 T cell receptor beta chains below were found in one sample sequenced in a study of Ad26.COV2.S vaccination and SARS-CoV-2 variants. Sequencing used immunoSEQ multiplex PCR; TCRdb keeps in-frame clones, though not all of them. The table lists approximately 480,000 clones, approximately 90% of them singletons. Treatment given: some 19 received Ad26.COV2.S at low or high dose, single or two shots; about 5 received placebo; per-sample allocation not given. All samples were drawn on day 63, counting from the first vaccine or placebo injection. The sample consisted of peripheral blood, taken in a trial of Ad26.COV2.S vaccine versus placebo. Receptor source: a person aged 18-65 years who received the Ad26.COV2.S COVID-19 vaccine or a placebo.

This sequence joins TRBV5-6 and TRBJ1-4, with a possible D match to TRBD1 (6 bases). The CDR3 length is 15 residues. Germline CDR1 is SGHDT and CDR2 is YYEEEE. The V and J ends lost 0 bases and 3 bases respectively, with 9 bases between them. CDR3 protein: CASSLARGSNEKLFF. In DNA, the CDR3 is TGTGCCAGCAGCTTGGCCAGGGGATCTAATGAAAAACTGTTTTTT.

This rearrangement joins TRBV11-1 to TRBJ2-1, with D perhaps matching TRBD1 (5 bases). CDR1 is SGHAT, CDR2 FQDESV, per germline (reference sequence). V gave up 3 bases and J gave up 0 bases, with 12 bases separating them. This CDR3 region has 16 residues. The CDR3 bases are TGTGCCAGCAGCTTCTCTGGTGGACACTCCTACAATGAGCAGTTCTTC. Encoded protein: CASSFSGGHSYNEQFF.

This clone appeared a single time. The chain combines TRBV11-3 with TRBJ1-1; unclear D gene. CDR1 and CDR2 from the germline V gene are SGHNT and YENEEA. V lost 0 bases and J lost 7, with 9 bases in between. This CDR3 is built from 13 residues. The CDR3 DNA reads as TGTGCCAGCAGCTTAGACGAAGGAAGTGAAGCTTTCTTT. Encoded protein: CASSLDEGSEAFF.

The V and J genes are TRBV6-6 and TRBJ2-7, with 9 bases aligning to TRBD2. There are 15 residues in the CDR3. V shed 2 bases, J shed 5 bases, and the junction held 7 bases outside the gene matches. Germline CDR1 and CDR2: MNHNY and SVGAGI (reference sequence). CDR3 DNA sequence: TGTGCCAGCAGTTACCTCCCTAGCGGGAACAACGAGCAGTACTTC. It codes for CASSYLPSGNNEQYF.

This chain joins TRBV29-1 and TRBJ2-2; D could derive from TRBD1 or TRBD2 (5 bases each). Trimming shortened V by 6 bases and J by 6 bases, and 8 bases separated the two germline ends. The CDR3 totals 11 residues. Germline-derived CDR1 and CDR2 are SQVTM and ANQGSEA. The DNA of the CDR3 is TGCAGCGTCGGGACGTCCGGGGAGCTGTTTTTT. It encodes CSVGTSGELFF.

This rearrangement joins TRBV15 to TRBJ1-2, with 8 positions matching TRBD1. The CDR3 has 16 amino acids. CDR1 LNHNV and CDR2 YYDKDF come from the germline V gene (reference sequence). The junction had 11 bases not matched to a gene; V was cut back by 0 bases and J by 8 bases. The chain's CDR3 is CATSRDPPGTGGGYTF. The CDR3 nucleotides are TGTGCCACCAGCAGAGATCCACCCGGGACAGGTGGAGGCTACACCTTC.

In the case of this clone: The same CDR3 can be traced to other DNA sequences in this sample. For the CDR3, the DNA is TGCGCCAGCAGCCAAGACGGACAGGGGTACGAGCAGTACTTC. Protein product: CASSQDGQGYEQYF. The V and J genes are TRBV4-3 and TRBJ2-7, with 9 bases aligning to TRBD1. V gave up 0 bases and J gave up 4 bases; unmatched junction bases: 1. Germline-derived CDR1 and CDR2 are LGHNA and YSLEER. This CDR3 contains 14 residues.

The chain carries TRBV11-2 and TRBJ2-1, with D perhaps being TRBD1 or TRBD2 (5 bases each). Trimming pared 5 bases from V and 4 bases from J, leaving 21 bases between. The CDR3 is 17 residues long. Germline V gene lookup returns CDR1 SGHAT and CDR2 FQNNGV. The CDR3 here is CASSPEPGPPVYNEQFF. CDR3 nucleotides: TGTGCCAGCAGCCCGGAGCCGGGACCACCCGTTTACAATGAGCAGTTCTTC. Based on the CDR3 plus reference TRBV11-2 and TRBJ2-1, the full variable domain is EAGVAQSPRYKIIEKRQSVAFWCNPISGHATLYWYQQILGQGPKLLIQFQNNGVVDDSQLPKDRFSAERLKGVDSTLKIQPAKLEDSAVYLCASSPEPGPPVYNEQFFGPGTRLTVL.

To note about this clone: Different DNA sequences within this sample yield the same CDR3. The V gene is TRBV3-1 (or the pseudogene TRBV3-2), the J gene TRBJ2-1; perhaps TRBD2 as D (5 bases). The CDR3 is made up of 11 amino acids. V dropped 5 bases and J dropped 10 bases, with 9 bases sitting between them. Germline CDR1 is LGHDT and CDR2 is YNNKEL (reference sequence). This CDR3 reads CASSLQREQFF. In nucleotides, the CDR3 is TGTGCCAGCAGCTTACAGCGGGAGCAGTTCTTC.

The chain is built from TRBV7-9 and TRBJ1-6; weak D call: TRBD1 (5 bases). V lost 3 bases and J 6 bases, leaving 9 bases between the germline ends. Looked up from germline, CDR1 is SEHNR and CDR2 is FQNEAQ (reference sequence). The CDR3 is made up of 14 amino acids. The DNA of the CDR3 is TGTGCCAGCAGCTTTACGCAGGGTAATTCACCCCTCCACTTT. Encoded protein: CASSFTQGNSPLHF.

This chain links TRBV19 with TRBJ1-3; weak D call: TRBD1 (5 bases). The germline V gene has CDR1 LNHDA and CDR2 SQIVND (reference sequence). The CDR3 spans 14 residues. Trimming left V 3 bases short and J 0 bases short, with 6 bases between. This CDR3 reads CASSMGGSGNTIYF. CDR3 DNA sequence: TGTGCCAGTAGTATGGGGGGCTCTGGAAACACCATATATTTT.

The chain employs TRBV20-1 and TRBJ2-1; D remains unclear. The germline V and J ends were trimmed by 3 bases and 10 bases, with 13 bases remaining between them. Germline loops: CDR1 DFQATT, CDR2 SNEGSKA (reference sequence). The CDR3 extends over 12 amino acids. The CDR3 is CSASVPRAEQFF. The CDR3 nucleotides read TGCAGTGCTAGTGTCCCTCGGGCGGAGCAGTTCTTC.

The chain combines TRBV10-3 with TRBJ1-6; D unresolved. CDR3 length: 12 residues. Germline CDR1 and CDR2: ENHRY and SYGVKD. The ends were cut back, 8 bases at V and 10 bases at J, with 12 bases in the middle. The CDR3 sequence is CAIANGRSPLHF. For the CDR3, the DNA is TGTGCCATCGCCAACGGAAGGTCACCCCTCCACTTT.

The chain is built from TRBV7-3 and TRBJ2-1; TRBD2 matches at 9 bases. The CDR3 has 16 amino acids. J was trimmed by 4 bases and V by 2 bases; bases with no gene match: 6. In germline, CDR1 is SGHTA, CDR2 FQGTGA. The CDR3 DNA reads TGTGCCAGCAGCTTACACGCTAGCGGGATTTACAATGAGCAGTTCTTC. This codes for CASSLHASGIYNEQFF.

This sequence joins TRBV7-9 and TRBJ1-1, with D tentatively TRBD1 (6 bases). The CDR3 is 14 residues long. Trimming removed 5 bases from V and 0 bases from J, with 10 bases in between. Germline V gene lookup returns CDR1 SEHNR and CDR2 FQNEAQ (reference sequence). The CDR3 here is CASSPHRVNTEAFF. The CDR3 bases are TGTGCCAGCAGCCCACACAGGGTGAACACTGAAGCTTTCTTT.

This clone was seen only once. This sequence joins TRBV30 and TRBJ2-3, with 10 bases matching TRBD2. The CDR3 totals 19 residues. Trimming removed 4 bases from V and 2 bases from J; junction bases left unmatched: 18. Germline V gene lookup returns CDR1 GTSNPN and CDR2 SVGIG (reference sequence). This CDR3 reads CAWTTTGLAGVRTTDTQYF. DNA of the CDR3: TGTGCCTGGACCACGACGGGGCTAGCGGGAGTTCGGACCACAGATACGCAGTATTTT.

DNA for the CDR3: TGTGCCTGGAGTGACCTGCTTGGGCTGCGGGGCGAGCAGTACTTC. This gives the protein CAWSDLLGLRGEQYF. The V gene is TRBV30, the J gene TRBJ2-7, with a possible D match to TRBD2 (6 bases). The germline V gene encodes CDR1 GTSNPN and CDR2 SVGIG (reference sequence). CDR3 length: 15 amino acids. V dropped 1 base and J dropped 6 bases, with 19 bases sitting between them.

CDR3 coding DNA: TGTGCCAGCAGCGGACTTTCAGATACGCAGTATTTT. Translating it yields CASSGLSDTQYF. The V and J genes are TRBV7-2 and TRBJ2-3, with D possibly being TRBD2 (5 bases). Germline V gene data show CDR1 as SGHTA and CDR2 as FQGNSA. The CDR3 totals 12 residues. V lost 5 bases, J lost 4 bases, and 7 bases lay in between.

This clone was found once. The CDR3 reads CASTNNRGSYNEQFF. DNA for the CDR3: TGTGCCAGCACAAACAACAGGGGTAGCTACAATGAGCAGTTCTTC. This chain joins TRBV7-2 and TRBJ2-1, with 7 bases fitting TRBD1. The CDR3 sequence is 15 residues long. Germline CDR1 reads SGHTA; CDR2 reads FQGNSA. V shed 7 bases and J 3 bases; nucleotides not matched to a gene: 9.

The rearrangement links TRBV5-1 to TRBJ1-3; weak D call: TRBD1 (6 bases). This CDR3 contains 14 residues. Germline lookup yields CDR1 SGHRS and CDR2 YFSETQ. Trimming cost V 2 bases and J 0 bases, with 6 bases left between them. CDR3 residues: CASSLQGSGNTIYF. CDR3 in DNA: TGCGCCAGCAGCTTACAGGGCTCTGGAAACACCATATATTTT.

The chain employs TRBV2 and TRBJ1-5; D ambiguous. Germline CDR1 reads SNHLY; CDR2 reads FYNNEI. The CDR3 sequence is 14 residues long. V was clipped by 4 bases and J by 4 bases, with 11 bases between them. The CDR3 protein is CASSGRTGNQPQHF. The CDR3 region has the DNA TGTGCCAGCAGTGGCAGGACGGGGAATCAGCCCCAGCATTTT.

The count of this clone is one. J is TRBJ2-3 and V is TRBV5-6; D call uncertain. Per germline, CDR1 SGHDT and CDR2 YYEEEE. Trimming shortened V by 6 bases and J by 0 bases, and 8 bases separated the two germline ends. This CDR3 is 13 amino acids long. The CDR3 nucleotides are TGTGCCAGCACCCGCGTCAGCACAGATACGCAGTATTTT. It specifies CASTRVSTDTQYF.

The chain has TRBV4-2 and TRBJ2-7; 11 bases agree with TRBD2. Germline CDR1 and CDR2: LGHNA and YNFKEQ. The CDR3 extends over 15 amino acids. Unmatched junction bases numbered 3, after V lost 3 bases and J lost 2 bases. The CDR3 region has the DNA TGTGCCAGCAGCCACGGACTAGCGGGCACCTACGAGCAGTACTTC. This sequence encodes CASSHGLAGTYEQYF.

The rearrangement links TRBV5-4 to TRBJ1-1; perhaps TRBD1 as D (5 bases). Germline CDR1 and CDR2: SGHNT and YYREEE (reference sequence). Trimming stripped 0 bases from V and 10 bases from J, with 13 bases between. This CDR3 contains 13 residues. This CDR3 is CASSLDRDPGAFF. CDR3 nucleotides: TGTGCCAGCAGCTTGGATAGGGACCCCGGAGCTTTCTTT.